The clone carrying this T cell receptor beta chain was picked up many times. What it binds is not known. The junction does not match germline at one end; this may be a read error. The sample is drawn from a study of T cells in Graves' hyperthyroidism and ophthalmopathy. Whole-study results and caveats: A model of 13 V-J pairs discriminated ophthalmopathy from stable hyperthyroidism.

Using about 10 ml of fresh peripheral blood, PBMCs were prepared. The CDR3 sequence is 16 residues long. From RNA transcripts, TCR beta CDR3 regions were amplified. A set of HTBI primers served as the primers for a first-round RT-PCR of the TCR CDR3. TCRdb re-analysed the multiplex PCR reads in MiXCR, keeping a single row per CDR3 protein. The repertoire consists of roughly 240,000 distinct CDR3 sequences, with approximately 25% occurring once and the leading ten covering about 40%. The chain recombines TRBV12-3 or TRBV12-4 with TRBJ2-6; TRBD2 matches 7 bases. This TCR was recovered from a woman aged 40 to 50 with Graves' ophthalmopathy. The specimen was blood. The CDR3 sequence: CASSVAGSSGANVLTF. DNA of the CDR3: TGTGCCAGCAGTGTAGCGGGTAGCTCTGGGGCCAACGTCCTGACTTTC.